The T cell receptor beta chain described here comes from a study of T-cell memory formation after mild COVID-19. TCRdb re-called the 5' RACE reads through MiXCR, storing one row per CDR3 protein. The sample has 250,000 to 350,000 distinct CDR3 sequences, around a sixth seen once. The J segment lost 8 bases and the V segment lost 5 bases, leaving 13 bases of the junction unmatched. This CDR3 is 16 amino acids long. This clonotype was seen a few times. This receptor was taken from a young man who had mild COVID-19 (a few samples of this study predate the infection). Cell type and time point are not known. The chain is built from TRBV12-3 or TRBV12-4 and TRBJ2-1, with 9 bases identical to TRBD1. The sequenced sample was PBMCs or a T cell subset sorted from them (not recorded which). The CDR3 nucleotides read TGTGCCAGCAGTCCGCAAGCATTCACAGGGGGCGATGAGCAGTTCTTC. This sequence encodes CASSPQAFTGGDEQFF.